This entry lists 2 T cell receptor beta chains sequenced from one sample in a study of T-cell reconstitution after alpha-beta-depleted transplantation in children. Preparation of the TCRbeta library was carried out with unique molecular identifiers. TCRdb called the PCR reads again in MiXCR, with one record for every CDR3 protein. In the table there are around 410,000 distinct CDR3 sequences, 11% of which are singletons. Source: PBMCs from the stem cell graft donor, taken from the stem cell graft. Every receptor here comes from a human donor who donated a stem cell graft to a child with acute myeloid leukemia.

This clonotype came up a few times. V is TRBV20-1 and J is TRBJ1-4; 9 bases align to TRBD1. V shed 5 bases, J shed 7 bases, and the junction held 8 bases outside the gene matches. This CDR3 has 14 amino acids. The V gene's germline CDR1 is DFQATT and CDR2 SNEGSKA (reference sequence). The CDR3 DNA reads TGCAGTGCTGGGGACAGGGAAACAGTTGAAAAACTGTTTTTT. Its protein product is CSAGDRETVEKLFF.

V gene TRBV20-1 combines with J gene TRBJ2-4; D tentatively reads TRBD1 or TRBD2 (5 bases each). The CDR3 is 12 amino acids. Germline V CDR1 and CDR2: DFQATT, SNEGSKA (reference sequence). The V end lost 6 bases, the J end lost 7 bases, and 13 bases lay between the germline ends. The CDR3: CSAPRDANIQYF. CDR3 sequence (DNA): TGCAGTGCGCCCCGGGACGCCAACATTCAGTACTTC.